This T cell receptor beta chain originates from a study of blood T cells in healthy people across ages (dated by TCRdb to the mid-2010s). A note on the overall study: In model experiments, roughly one uniquely barcoded TCR beta cDNA molecule per two T cells was captured by template switching. Using deep sequencing normalized with unique cDNA molecular identifiers, the study measured how TCR beta repertoire diversity changes with age. For two donors (one aged 18 to 29 and one aged 80 or older), the study analyzed two additional independent replicas of 1 million unique cDNA reads from the same blood draw. To avoid experimental bias, donors of different ages were randomly spread across the sequencing lanes. Donors were grouped into four age groups: young (average approximately 15 years), middle-aged (roughly 38), aged (over 55) and long-lived (just over 80).

A remark on this clonotype: This receptor's antigen is unknown. No per-base quality is available; no much larger clone lies one base away.

Broader findings and caveats from the paper: Since profiling was done on bulk unsorted PBMCs, naive and antigen-experienced compartments could not be conclusively compared. Observed TCR beta diversity per million T cells fell roughly linearly with age, and a significant reduction was already apparent by age around 40. Compared with the aged group, the long-lived group had more naive CD4+ T cells, fewer expanded clones and increased TCR diversity, a pattern suggesting age selection. The CMV infection status of donors was not known, potentially confounding age-related changes in expanded clonotypes. Observed TCR beta diversity correlated strongly with the percentage of naive T cells measured by flow cytometry. Estimates of total diversity based on one million sequenced T cells were considered lower bounds and underestimates.

Reading from cysteine to phenylalanine, the CDR3 counts 13 amino acids. The only DNA kept is the CDR3, 39 bases in frame from the first base. Taken from the germline V gene, the CDR1 and CDR2 loops are SGDLS and YYNGEE. Preparation of the library involved 5' RACE. Sequencing was carried out with an Illumina HiSeq 2500. The second PCR ran for roughly 7 to 11 cycles and used a J-beta primer mix along with a sample-barcoded 5' primer. Each TCR beta cDNA molecule received a unique molecular identifier from a template-switch 5' adaptor carrying 12 random nucleotides. Each sample yielded at least 2.5 million CDR3-containing paired-end reads. All of the RNA was converted into first-strand cDNA using the Mint cDNA synthesis kit, with a TRBC-specific oligonucleotide serving as the primer. Following uracil-DNA glycosylase treatment, all cDNA underwent a first 18-cycle PCR with the universal primers M1SS and BC2_uni_R. The paper's processing steps were these. Each sample was normalized by randomly selecting 1 million high-quality reads, each carrying a distinct molecular identifier. Instead of being binned into consensus sequences, reads that shared molecular identifiers were thrown out. CDR3 identification, clonotype clustering and error correction used MiTCR with a Q25 quality threshold and the strictest error-elimination algorithm. A nonparametric unseen species model using Euler transformation provided a lower-bound estimate of total TCR beta diversity. TCRdb redid the processing of the public reads, applying fastp at Q25 and MiXCR, and retained in-frame beta chains. All rows with the same CDR3 protein become a single entry with the most common DNA and genes. The V and J calls reflect TCRdb's pipeline rather than the authors' work. The sample table lists 1.4 million to 1.5 million distinct CDR3 sequences, approximately 38% of them with a count of one. Roughly 7.7% of the sample lies in the top ten.

The donors were some 39 Caucasian individuals from Russia, aged about 6 to 95 years, who were systemically healthy. Each donor gave 8 to 10 milliliters of peripheral blood, drawn into EDTA-treated Vacutainer tubes. Ficoll-Paque density-gradient centrifugation was used to isolate PBMCs, with at least 6.5 million obtained per sample. Total RNA, at least 6 micrograms per sample, was extracted from PBMCs with Trizol reagent. For every donor, an aliquot of PBMCs went through flow cytometry to measure the percentages of naive CD45RAhigh/CD27high T cells. Sequences were obtained from blood. This receptor was taken from a woman aged 18-29 years in good health. The sequence links TRBV9 to TRBJ2-5, and the D gene may be TRBD1, 6 bases matching. The J call could be wrong; TRBJ2-1 is a better fit for the DNA end. The CDR3 reads CASSTGTQETQFF. Read as DNA, the sequence is TGTGCCAGCAGCACCGGGACACAAGAGACCCAGTTCTTC.